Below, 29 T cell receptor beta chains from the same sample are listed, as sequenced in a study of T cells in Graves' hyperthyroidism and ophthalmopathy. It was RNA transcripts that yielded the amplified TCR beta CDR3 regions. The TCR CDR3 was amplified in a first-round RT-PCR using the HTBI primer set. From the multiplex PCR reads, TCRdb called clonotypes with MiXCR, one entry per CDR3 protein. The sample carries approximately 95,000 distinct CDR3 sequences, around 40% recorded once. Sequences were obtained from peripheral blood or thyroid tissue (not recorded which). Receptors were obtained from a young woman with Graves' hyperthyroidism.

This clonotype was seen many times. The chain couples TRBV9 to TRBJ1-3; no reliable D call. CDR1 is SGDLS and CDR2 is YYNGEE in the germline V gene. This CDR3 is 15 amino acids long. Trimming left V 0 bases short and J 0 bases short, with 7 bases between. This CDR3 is CASSVAPDSGNTIYF. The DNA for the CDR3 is TGTGCCAGCAGCGTAGCCCCCGACTCTGGAAACACCATATATTTT.

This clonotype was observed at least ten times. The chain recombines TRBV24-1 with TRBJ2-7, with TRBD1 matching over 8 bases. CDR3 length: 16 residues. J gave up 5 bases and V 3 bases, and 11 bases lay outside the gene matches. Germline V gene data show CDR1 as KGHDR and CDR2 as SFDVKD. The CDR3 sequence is CATSDHGMGQVHEQYF. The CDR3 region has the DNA TGTGCCACCAGTGATCACGGTATGGGACAGGTCCACGAGCAGTACTTC.

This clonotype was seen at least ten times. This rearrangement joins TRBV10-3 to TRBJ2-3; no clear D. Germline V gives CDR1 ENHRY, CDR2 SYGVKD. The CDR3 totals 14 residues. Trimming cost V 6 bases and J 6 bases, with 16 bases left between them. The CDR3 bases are TGTGCCATCAGCGGATGGGTAACATTGGATACGCAGTATTTT. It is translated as CAISGWVTLDTQYF.

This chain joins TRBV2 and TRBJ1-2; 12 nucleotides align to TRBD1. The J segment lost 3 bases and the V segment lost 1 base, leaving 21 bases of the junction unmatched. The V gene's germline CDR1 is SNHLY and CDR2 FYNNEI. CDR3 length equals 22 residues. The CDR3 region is CASSEGRSRALRDRGHYYGYTF. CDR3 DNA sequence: TGTGCCAGCAGTGAAGGGAGAAGTCGAGCCCTCCGGGACAGGGGGCATTACTATGGCTACACCTTC. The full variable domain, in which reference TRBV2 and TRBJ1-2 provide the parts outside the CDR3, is EPEVTQTPSHQVTQMGQEVILRCVPISNHLYFYWYRQILGQKVEFLVSFYNNEISEKSEIFDDQFSVERPDGSNFTLKIRSTKLEDSAMYFCASSEGRSRALRDRGHYYGYTFGSGTRLTVV.

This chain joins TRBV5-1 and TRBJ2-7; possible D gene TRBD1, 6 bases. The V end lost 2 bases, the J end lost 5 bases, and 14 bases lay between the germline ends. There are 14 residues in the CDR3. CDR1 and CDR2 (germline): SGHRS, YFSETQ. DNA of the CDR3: TGCGCCAGCAGCTTCACAGGGTTCGATGACGAGCAGTACTTC. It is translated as CASSFTGFDDEQYF.

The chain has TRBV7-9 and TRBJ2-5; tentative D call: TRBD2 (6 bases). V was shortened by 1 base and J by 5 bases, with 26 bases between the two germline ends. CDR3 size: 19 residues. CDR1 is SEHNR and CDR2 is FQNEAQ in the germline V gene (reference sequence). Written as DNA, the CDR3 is TGTGCCAGCAGCTTAGATCTAGCTACCGGGATTGGCGGGGAGGAGACCCAGTACTTC. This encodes CASSLDLATGIGGEETQYF.

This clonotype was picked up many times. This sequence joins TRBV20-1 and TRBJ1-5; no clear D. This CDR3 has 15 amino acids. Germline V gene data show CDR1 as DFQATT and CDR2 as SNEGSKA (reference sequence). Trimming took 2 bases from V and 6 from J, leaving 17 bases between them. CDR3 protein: CSARPLGGWGQPQHF. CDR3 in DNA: TGCAGTGCTAGACCTCTTGGCGGGTGGGGTCAGCCCCAGCATTTT.

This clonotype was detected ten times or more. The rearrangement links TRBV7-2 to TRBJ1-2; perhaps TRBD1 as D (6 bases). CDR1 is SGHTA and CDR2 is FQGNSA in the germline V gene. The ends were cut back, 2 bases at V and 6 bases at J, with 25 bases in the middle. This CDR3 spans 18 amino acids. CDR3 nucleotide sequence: TGTGCCAGCAGCTTATCATTCGGGACAACTCTTTATCTTGATGGCTACACCTTC. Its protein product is CASSLSFGTTLYLDGYTF.

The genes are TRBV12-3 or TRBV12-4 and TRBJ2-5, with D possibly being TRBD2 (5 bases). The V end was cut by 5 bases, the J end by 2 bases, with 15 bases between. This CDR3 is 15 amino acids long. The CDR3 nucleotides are TGTGCCAGCAGTGAAGGAGGTAGCAGGCAAGAGACCCAGTACTTC. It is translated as CASSEGGSRQETQYF.

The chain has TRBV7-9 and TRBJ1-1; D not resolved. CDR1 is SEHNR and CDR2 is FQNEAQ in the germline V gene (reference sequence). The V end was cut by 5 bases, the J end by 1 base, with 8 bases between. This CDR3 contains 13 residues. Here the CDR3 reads CASSRGRNTEAFF. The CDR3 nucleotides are TGTGCCAGCAGCAGAGGCAGGAACACTGAAGCTTTCTTT.

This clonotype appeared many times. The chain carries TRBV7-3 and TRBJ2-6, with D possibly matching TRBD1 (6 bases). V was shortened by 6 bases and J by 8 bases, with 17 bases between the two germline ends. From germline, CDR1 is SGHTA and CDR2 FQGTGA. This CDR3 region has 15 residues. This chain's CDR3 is CASSPQGSETNVLTF. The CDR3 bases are TGTGCCAGCAGTCCACAGGGTAGTGAGACCAACGTCCTGACTTTC.

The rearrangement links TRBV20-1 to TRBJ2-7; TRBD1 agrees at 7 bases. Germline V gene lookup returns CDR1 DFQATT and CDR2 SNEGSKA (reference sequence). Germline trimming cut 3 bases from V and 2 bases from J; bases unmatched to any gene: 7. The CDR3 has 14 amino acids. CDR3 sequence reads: CSASPGTVTYEQYF. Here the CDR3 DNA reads TGCAGTGCTAGTCCCGGGACAGTAACCTACGAGCAGTACTTC.

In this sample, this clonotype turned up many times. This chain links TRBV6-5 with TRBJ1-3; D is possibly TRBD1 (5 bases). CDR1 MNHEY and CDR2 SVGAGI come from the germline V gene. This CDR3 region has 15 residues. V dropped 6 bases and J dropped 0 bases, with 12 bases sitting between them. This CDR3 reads CASRIQADSGNTIYF. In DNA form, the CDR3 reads TGTGCCAGCAGAATACAGGCGGACTCTGGAAACACCATATATTTT.

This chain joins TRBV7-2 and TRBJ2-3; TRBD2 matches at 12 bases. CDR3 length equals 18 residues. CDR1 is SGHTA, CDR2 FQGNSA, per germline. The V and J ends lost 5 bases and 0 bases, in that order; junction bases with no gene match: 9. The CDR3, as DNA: TGTGCCAGCAGCCTGACTAGCGGGAGAAGGCGGAGCACAGATACGCAGTATTTT. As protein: CASSLTSGRRRSTDTQYF.

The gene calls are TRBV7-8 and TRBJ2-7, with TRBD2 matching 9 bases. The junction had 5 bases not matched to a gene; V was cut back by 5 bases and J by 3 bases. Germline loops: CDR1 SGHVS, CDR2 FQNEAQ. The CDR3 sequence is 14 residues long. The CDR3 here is CASSPRAGGYEQYF. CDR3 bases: TGTGCCAGCAGCCCTAGAGCGGGGGGCTACGAGCAGTACTTC.

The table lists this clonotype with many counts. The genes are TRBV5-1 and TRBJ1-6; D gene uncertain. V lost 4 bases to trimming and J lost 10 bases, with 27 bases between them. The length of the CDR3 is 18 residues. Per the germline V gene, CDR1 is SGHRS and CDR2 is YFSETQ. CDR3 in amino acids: CASSPSSPALGGGSPLHF. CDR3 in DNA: TGCGCCAGCAGCCCAAGCTCGCCTGCCTTGGGAGGAGGGTCACCCCTCCACTTT.

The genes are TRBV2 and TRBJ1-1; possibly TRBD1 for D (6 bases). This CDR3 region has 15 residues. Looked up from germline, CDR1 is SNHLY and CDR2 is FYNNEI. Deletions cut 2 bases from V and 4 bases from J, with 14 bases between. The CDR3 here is CASSEWAGVGTEAFF. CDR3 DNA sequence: TGTGCCAGCAGTGAATGGGCAGGGGTTGGCACTGAAGCTTTCTTT.

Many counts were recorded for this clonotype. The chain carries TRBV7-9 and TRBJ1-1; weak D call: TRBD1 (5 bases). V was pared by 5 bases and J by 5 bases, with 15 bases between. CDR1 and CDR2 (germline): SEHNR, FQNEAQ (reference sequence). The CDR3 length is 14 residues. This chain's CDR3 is CASSIQEEVTEAFF. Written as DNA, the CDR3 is TGTGCCAGCAGCATACAGGAGGAGGTTACTGAAGCTTTCTTT.

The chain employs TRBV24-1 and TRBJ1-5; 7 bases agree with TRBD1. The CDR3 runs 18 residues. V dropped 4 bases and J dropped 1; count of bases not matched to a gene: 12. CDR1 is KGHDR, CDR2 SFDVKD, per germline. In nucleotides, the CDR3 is TGTGCCACCAGTGACCCTGCCGGGACAGCACTCAGCAATCAGCCCCAGCATTTT. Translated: CATSDPAGTALSNQPQHF.

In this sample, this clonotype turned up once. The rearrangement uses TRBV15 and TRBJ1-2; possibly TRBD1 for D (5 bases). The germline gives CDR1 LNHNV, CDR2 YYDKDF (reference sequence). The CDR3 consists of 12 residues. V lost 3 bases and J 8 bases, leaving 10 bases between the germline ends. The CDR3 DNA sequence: TGTGCCACCAGCAGCTCCGGGGGGGGCTACACCTTC. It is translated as CATSSSGGGYTF.

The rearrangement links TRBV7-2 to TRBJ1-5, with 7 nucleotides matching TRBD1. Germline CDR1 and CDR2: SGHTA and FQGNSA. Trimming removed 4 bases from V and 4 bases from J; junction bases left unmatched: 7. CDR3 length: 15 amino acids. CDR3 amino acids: CASSSTGRPNQPQHF. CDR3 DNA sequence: TGTGCCAGCAGCTCGACAGGGAGACCGAATCAGCCCCAGCATTTT.

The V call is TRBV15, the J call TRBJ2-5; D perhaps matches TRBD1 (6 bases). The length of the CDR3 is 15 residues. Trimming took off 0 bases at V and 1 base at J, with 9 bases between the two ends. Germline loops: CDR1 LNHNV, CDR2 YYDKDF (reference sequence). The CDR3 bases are TGTGCCACCAGCAGAGATAGGACAGCCCAAGAGACCCAGTACTTC. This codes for CATSRDRTAQETQYF.

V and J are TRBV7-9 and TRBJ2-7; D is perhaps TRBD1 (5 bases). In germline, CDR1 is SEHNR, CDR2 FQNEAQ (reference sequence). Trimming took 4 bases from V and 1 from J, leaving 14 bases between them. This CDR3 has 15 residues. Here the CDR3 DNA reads TGTGCCAGCAGCTACCTCCAGGGCAGTTCCTACGAGCAGTACTTC. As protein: CASSYLQGSSYEQYF. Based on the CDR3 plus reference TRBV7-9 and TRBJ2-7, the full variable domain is DTGVSQNPRHKITKRGQNVTFRCDPISEHNRLYWYRQTLGQGPEFLTYFQNEAQLEKSRLLSDRFSAERPKGSFSTLEIQRTEQGDSAMYLCASSYLQGSSYEQYFGPGTRLTVT.

CDR3 sequence (DNA): TGTGCCAGCAGCCCACGGACTAGCGGCACAGATACGCAGTATTTT. Translation gives CASSPRTSGTDTQYF. This chain uses TRBV7-2 with TRBJ2-3, with 9 bases that match TRBD2. The CDR3 is made up of 15 amino acids. V was clipped by 5 bases and J by 1 base; unmatched bases: 4. Germline V CDR1 and CDR2: SGHTA, FQGNSA.

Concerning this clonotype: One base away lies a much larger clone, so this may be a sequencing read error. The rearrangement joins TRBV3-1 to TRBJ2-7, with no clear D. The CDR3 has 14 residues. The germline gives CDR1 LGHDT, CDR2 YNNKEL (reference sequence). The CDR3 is CASSQEGSSYQQYF. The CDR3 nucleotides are TGTGCCAGCAGCCAAGAAGGATCTTCCTACCAGCAGTACTTC.

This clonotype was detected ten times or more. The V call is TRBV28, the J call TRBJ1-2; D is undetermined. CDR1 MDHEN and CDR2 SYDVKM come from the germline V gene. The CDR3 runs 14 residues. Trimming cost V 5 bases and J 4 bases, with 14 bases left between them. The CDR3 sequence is CASSLQDRGYGYTF. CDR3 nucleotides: TGTGCCAGCAGTCTCCAGGATCGCGGCTATGGCTACACCTTC.

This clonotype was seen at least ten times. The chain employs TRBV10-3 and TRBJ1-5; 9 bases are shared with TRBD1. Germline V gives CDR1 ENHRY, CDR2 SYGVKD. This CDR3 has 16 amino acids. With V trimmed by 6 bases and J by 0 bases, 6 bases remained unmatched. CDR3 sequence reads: CAISKDRGDSNQPQHF. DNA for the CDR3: TGTGCCATCAGCAAAGACAGGGGGGATAGCAATCAGCCCCAGCATTTT.

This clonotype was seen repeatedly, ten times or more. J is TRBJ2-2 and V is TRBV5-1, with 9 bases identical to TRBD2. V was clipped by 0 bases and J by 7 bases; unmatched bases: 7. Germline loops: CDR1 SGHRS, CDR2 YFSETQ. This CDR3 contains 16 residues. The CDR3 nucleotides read TGCGCCAGCAGCTTGGGAGTAGCGGGAGCGGACGGGGAGCTGTTTTTT. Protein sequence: CASSLGVAGADGELFF.

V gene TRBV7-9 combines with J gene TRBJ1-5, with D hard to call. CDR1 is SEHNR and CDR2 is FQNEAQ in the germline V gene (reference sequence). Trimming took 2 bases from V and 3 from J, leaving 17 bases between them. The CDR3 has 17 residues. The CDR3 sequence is CASSLLGPTNDNQPQHF. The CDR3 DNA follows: TGTGCCAGCAGCTTATTGGGCCCAACGAACGACAATCAGCCCCAGCATTTT. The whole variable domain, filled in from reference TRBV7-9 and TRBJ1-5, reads DTGVSQNPRHKITKRGQNVTFRCDPISEHNRLYWYRQTLGQGPEFLTYFQNEAQLEKSRLLSDRFSAERPKGSFSTLEIQRTEQGDSAMYLCASSLLGPTNDNQPQHFGDGTRLSIL.